This T cell receptor beta chain was profiled in a study of blood T cell repertoires in COVID-19 (dated by TCRdb to about 2020). In terms of the full investigation: The collaborator samples originated in the United States, Italy and Spain and spanned the acute and convalescent phases of COVID-19. Samples came from the ongoing ImmuneRACE study (first 160 participants) plus 1,254 subjects from 6 global collaborators. Where available, HLA class I and class II types were taken from metadata supplied by the sample provider and were not determined by assay-based typing. The prospective study material was composed of cDNA or gDNA derived from T cells, B-cell-depleted T cells, or PBMCs. The repertoires were made available in a free public database intended to serve as a resource for research on the immune response to SARS-CoV-2. The sample metadata nearly always contained a de-identified subject ID, COVID-19 status, age in years and sex. Deeply sampled blood TCRbeta repertoires from subjects exposed to, actively infected with, or recovered from COVID-19 were included in the dataset. General findings and caveats noted by the study authors: Clinical and demographic metadata were provided uncurated, with the amount varying by source and participant.

Whole blood was collected in K2EDTA tubes by collaborating institutions according to the institutions' own protocols. Collaborator samples were shipped for TCRbeta analysis as frozen whole blood, isolated PBMCs, or DNA extracted from either sample type. The immunoSEQ Assay, a bias-controlled multiplex PCR, was used to amplify TCRbeta CDR3 regions from genomic DNA. The paper's data handling went like this. Within the assay, amplification of reference gene primers was used to estimate how many nucleated cells each sample contained. Sequence reads were collapsed and filtered to measure the absolute abundance of every unique TCRbeta CDR3 rearrangement. For each sample, productive Simpson clonality was calculated by taking the square root of Simpson's diversity index across productive rearrangements. TCRdb carries this immuneACCESS record with in-frame sequences only. Its versions omit some clonotypes, under half of them owing to an unresolved V gene in the studies checked, with the rest unexplained. V and J calls and clone size are as listed in that table; D and trimming were resolved from the DNA. The sample profile shows some 150,000 clones; 82% of them were found once. About 8.4% of the sample rests with the top ten.

In the germline V gene, CDR1 corresponds to MDHEN and CDR2 to SYDVKM. Trimming takes 5 bases off V and 3 bases off J; junction bases not matched to a gene: 2. Reading from cysteine to phenylalanine, the CDR3 counts 14 amino acids. The CDR3 DNA has 42 bases and is translated from base 1. As to this clone: The clone's antigen remains unknown. The record has no base qualities; no much larger clone is one base away.

The sequenced sample was peripheral blood. The chain links TRBV28 with TRBJ2-3, with 10 bases aligning to TRBD2. The sequence was obtained from a woman between 65 and 79 years old with acute or convalescent COVID-19. The nucleotide sequence reads TGTGCCAGCAGTCTAGCGGGAGTGACAGATACGCAGTATTTT. This gives the protein CASSLAGVTDTQYF.